The sequence of this T cell receptor beta chain was determined in a study of T-cell memory formation after mild COVID-19. Turning to the study itself: The TCR clusters were mostly specific to one donor.

This clonotype was counted between two and nine times. Its antigen remains unknown. Per germline, CDR1 SGHVS and CDR2 FQNEAQ. This CDR3 has 16 amino acids. Trimming stripped 4 bases from V and 7 bases from J, with 22 bases between. A 5'RACE reaction primed in the constant segment made cDNA libraries of TCR alpha and TCR beta, and these carried sample barcodes and UMIs. TCRdb called the 5' RACE reads again in MiXCR, with one record for every CDR3 protein. The profile shows roughly 450,000 distinct CDR3 sequences, 15% to 20% of them singletons. Points from the study as a whole: Mainly in CM and EM were contracting CD4+ clones; CD8+ were in EMRA. Certain responding clones were present in pre-infection memory, suggesting participation of cross-reactive memory.

The sequencing input was PBMCs or a T cell subset sorted from them (not recorded which). This TCR derives from an adult woman who had mild COVID-19 (a few samples of this study predate the infection). Cell type and time point are not known. The chain recombines TRBV7-8 with TRBJ2-5, with a weak D call TRBD1 (6 bases). This CDR3 is CASSSWDTNQVGTQYF. CDR3 in DNA: TGTGCCAGCAGCTCTTGGGACACCAACCAAGTCGGGACCCAGTACTTC.